The 22 T cell receptor beta chains below were found in one sample sequenced in a study of blood T cell repertoires in COVID-19. Profiled with immunoSEQ multiplex PCR; TCRdb holds only in-frame clones, not every one. The sample records roughly 180,000 clones, roughly 80% being singletons. Specimen: peripheral blood. Source of these receptors: a woman aged 25-40 years with acute or convalescent COVID-19.

The V call is TRBV6-1, the J call TRBJ1-2; 10 bases are a match to TRBD1. This CDR3 comprises 13 residues. Germline V gene lookup returns CDR1 MNHNS and CDR2 SASEGT. Trimming took 2 bases from V and 9 from J; bases not matched to a gene: 3. The CDR3 bases are TGTGCCAGCAGTGAATGGGACAGGGGCAGCTACACCTTC. This codes for CASSEWDRGSYTF.

The chain uses TRBV5-6 and TRBJ1-5, with a tentative D call TRBD1 (6 bases). Trimming took 4 bases from V and 7 from J, leaving 18 bases between them. This CDR3 spans 15 amino acids. Germline-derived CDR1 and CDR2 are SGHDT and YYEEEE. This CDR3 is CASSLTQGRGQPQHF. In nucleotides, the CDR3 is TGTGCCAGCAGCCTAACACAGGGAAGGGGCCAGCCCCAGCATTTT.

The CDR3 loop reads CASSQAATTAGDYEQYF. The DNA of the CDR3 is TGCGCCAGCAGCCAAGCTGCTACTACGGCAGGGGACTACGAGCAGTACTTC. The chain carries TRBV4-1 and TRBJ2-7, with TRBD1 as a possible D gene (6 bases). The CDR3 spans 17 residues. V was shortened by 1 base and J by 3 bases, with 19 bases between the two germline ends. The V gene's germline CDR1 is MGHRA and CDR2 YSYEKL.

The chain has TRBV14 and TRBJ1-2; perhaps TRBD1 as D (6 bases). The germline V gene has CDR1 SGHDN and CDR2 FVKESK. The CDR3 is made up of 13 amino acids. Trimming took off 2 bases at V and 6 bases at J, with 10 bases between the two ends. CDR3 coding DNA: TGTGCCAGCAGCCAAACGGACAGCGATGGCTACACCTTC. Protein product: CASSQTDSDGYTF.

This chain connects TRBV7-2 to TRBJ1-2; possible D gene TRBD1, 6 bases. The CDR3 has 14 amino acids. Germline CDR1 and CDR2: SGHTA and FQGNSA. V lost 0 bases to trimming and J lost 6 bases, with 11 bases between them. CDR3 sequence: CASSLAFAGDGYTF. Here the CDR3 DNA reads TGTGCCAGCAGCTTAGCGTTTGCAGGGGATGGCTACACCTTC. The full variable domain, rest sourced from reference TRBV7-2 and TRBJ1-2, is GAGVSQSPSNKVTEKGKDVELRCDPISGHTALYWYRQSLGQGLEFLIYFQGNSAPDKSGLPSDRFSAERTGGSVSTLTIQRTQQEDSAVYLCASSLAFAGDGYTFGSGTRLTVV.

The J gene is TRBJ1-4, the V gene TRBV10-3; D uncertain. Germline V gene lookup returns CDR1 ENHRY and CDR2 SYGVKD. The CDR3 is 11 amino acids. V gave up 10 bases and J gave up 4 bases, with 7 bases separating them. This CDR3 is CATRGNEKLFF. The CDR3 DNA reads as TGTGCCACCCGGGGTAATGAAAAACTGTTTTTT.

This clone was seen a few times. This sample includes further DNA sequences coding for the same CDR3. The chain joins TRBV4-1 to TRBJ2-5; D is undetermined. The V gene lost 3 bases and the J gene lost 3 bases, with 8 bases spanning the gap. There are 13 residues in the CDR3. Germline assignment: CDR1 MGHRA and CDR2 YSYEKL. CDR3 protein: CASSQAGEETQYF. Written as DNA, the CDR3 is TGCGCCAGCAGCCAGGCAGGCGAAGAGACCCAGTACTTC.

V usage is TRBV5-4 and J usage is TRBJ2-5, with a weak D call TRBD2 (6 bases). CDR3 length: 15 residues. In germline, CDR1 is SGHNT, CDR2 YYREEE (reference sequence). Trimming shortened V by 4 bases and J by 2 bases, and 15 bases separated the two germline ends. In DNA, the CDR3 is TGTGCCAGCAGCCCGGCGGGCGGGGTTCAAGAGACCCAGTACTTC. It translates to CASSPAGGVQETQYF.

The J gene is TRBJ1-1, the V gene TRBV5-5; TRBD1 is a possible D gene (6 bases). V lost 2 bases and J 0 bases, leaving 11 bases between the germline ends. CDR1 is SGHKS, CDR2 YYEKEE, per germline (reference sequence). The CDR3 is 15 amino acids. The CDR3: CASSFQNRVNTEAFF. In DNA form, the CDR3 reads TGTGCCAGCAGCTTTCAGAACAGGGTGAACACTGAAGCTTTCTTT.

The rearrangement uses TRBV11-2 and TRBJ2-4; weak D call: TRBD2 (6 bases). There are 12 residues in the CDR3. Germline V gene sequence: CDR1 SGHAT, CDR2 FQNNGV. V gave up 3 bases and J gave up 6 bases, with 6 bases separating them. The CDR3: CASSLGGNIQYF. The DNA for the CDR3 is TGTGCCAGCAGCTTGGGGGGAAACATTCAGTACTTC.

V and J are TRBV3-1 (or the pseudogene TRBV3-2) and TRBJ2-1, with 12 nucleotides matching TRBD2. CDR1 is LGHDT, CDR2 YNNKEL, per germline (reference sequence). J was trimmed by 5 bases and V by 6 bases; bases with no gene match: 5. This CDR3 is 15 amino acids long. CDR3 nucleotides: TGTGCCAGCAGAAGGACTAGCGGGGCGGACAATGAGCAGTTCTTC. As protein: CASRRTSGADNEQFF.

This clone was counted a few times. V gene TRBV12-3 or TRBV12-4 combines with J gene TRBJ1-2; unclear D gene. Trimming took 8 bases from V and 7 from J, leaving 17 bases between them. The CDR3 sequence is 13 residues long. The CDR3 sequence is CASSIGVDGGYTF. The DNA of the CDR3 is TGTGCCAGCTCTATCGGGGTAGACGGTGGCTACACCTTC.

The chain recombines TRBV5-1 with TRBJ1-4; weak D call: TRBD1 (5 bases). Germline loops: CDR1 SGHRS, CDR2 YFSETQ. The V end lost 0 bases, the J end lost 7 bases, and 19 bases lay between the germline ends. This CDR3 comprises 17 residues. The CDR3 sequence is CASSLVGALGPGEKLFF. CDR3 in DNA: TGCGCCAGCAGCTTGGTTGGGGCACTGGGGCCTGGTGAAAAACTGTTTTTT.

The CDR3 DNA sequence: TGTGCCAGCAGTTCGGGACTAGACTTTGACGAGCAGTACTTC. Translating it yields CASSSGLDFDEQYF. The chain combines TRBV27 with TRBJ2-7; TRBD2 matches at 8 bases. This CDR3 region has 14 residues. CDR1 MNHEY and CDR2 SMNVEV come from the germline V gene (reference sequence). J lost 5 bases, V lost 4 bases, and 7 bases had no gene match.

The chain combines TRBV5-1 with TRBJ1-1; D is undetermined. The V gene's germline CDR1 is SGHRS and CDR2 YFSETQ. CDR3 length: 14 amino acids. The germline V and J ends were trimmed by 5 bases and 6 bases, with 17 bases remaining between them. CDR3 protein: CASRENGGLAEAFF. The CDR3 nucleotides read TGCGCCAGCAGAGAGAACGGAGGTTTGGCTGAAGCTTTCTTT.

For this clone: Different DNA sequences within this sample yield the same CDR3. The J gene is TRBJ2-1, the V gene TRBV27, with TRBD2 identical over 11 bases. This CDR3 is built from 15 residues. V was pared by 4 bases and J by 2 bases, with 1 base of the junction left unmatched. Germline CDR1 and CDR2: MNHEY and SMNVEV (reference sequence). DNA of the CDR3: TGTGCCAGCAGTTCGGGACTAGCGGCCTACAATGAGCAGTTCTTC. This sequence encodes CASSSGLAAYNEQFF.

V and J are TRBV27 and TRBJ1-6; no definite D call. Germline CDR1 reads MNHEY; CDR2 reads SMNVEV (reference sequence). The CDR3 is 14 residues long. The V gene lost 4 bases and the J gene lost 4 bases, with 8 bases spanning the gap. The CDR3 coding sequence is TGTGCCAGCAGTTCAGCAGGTTATAATTCACCCCTCCACTTT. Amino acids: CASSSAGYNSPLHF.

This clone showed up just a few times. The rearrangement uses TRBV3-1 (or the pseudogene TRBV3-2) and TRBJ2-7; the D is unclear. The CDR3 spans 13 residues. Germline V lookup: CDR1 LGHDT, CDR2 YNNKEL (reference sequence). V dropped 4 bases and J dropped 6 bases, with 13 bases sitting between them. CDR3 coding DNA: TGTGCCAGCAGCCTACCCAACAACCGCGAGCAGTACTTC. As protein: CASSLPNNREQYF.

This rearrangement joins TRBV19 to TRBJ1-4, with 7 positions matching TRBD1. J was trimmed by 5 bases and V by 3 bases; bases with no gene match: 6. The CDR3 is made up of 15 amino acids. Germline CDR1 and CDR2: LNHDA and SQIVND (reference sequence). Written as DNA, the CDR3 is TGTGCCAGTAGTATTCGAAGACAGGGCAATGAAAAACTGTTTTTT. It yields the protein CASSIRRQGNEKLFF.

This clone was seen once. The V call is TRBV7-8, the J call TRBJ1-6, with D tentatively TRBD1 (6 bases). Per germline, CDR1 SGHVS and CDR2 FQNEAQ. The CDR3 runs 14 residues. V gave up 7 bases and J gave up 9 bases, with 16 bases separating them. CDR3: CASTTGTLISPLHF. The DNA of the CDR3 is TGTGCCAGCACCACAGGGACCTTAATTTCACCCCTCCACTTT.

In this sample, this clone turned up once. In DNA, the CDR3 is TGTGCCTGGAAGGATGGTCCGGGACAGGATTACACCGGGGAGCTGTTTTTT. This sequence encodes CAWKDGPGQDYTGELFF. The rearrangement uses TRBV30 and TRBJ2-2; TRBD1 agrees at 8 bases. The germline CDR1 and CDR2 sequences are GTSNPN and SVGIG (reference sequence). V lost 4 bases to trimming and J lost 3 bases; unmatched junction nucleotides: 13. The CDR3 is 17 residues long.

V is TRBV3-1 (or the pseudogene TRBV3-2) and J is TRBJ2-1; the D gene is possibly TRBD1 (6 bases). Germline V lookup: CDR1 LGHDT, CDR2 YNNKEL (reference sequence). Trimming cost V 0 bases and J 15 bases, with 27 bases left between them. This CDR3 comprises 17 residues. This chain's CDR3 is CASSQDRGNRARNVRFF. The CDR3 coding sequence is TGTGCCAGCAGCCAAGATCGGGGTAACAGGGCCCGCAACGTTCGGTTCTTC.